What follows are 23 T cell receptor beta chains derived from one specimen sequenced in a study of molecular identifiers for immune sequencing clone quantification (dated by TCRdb to 2016 to 2019). Library generation was performed with PCR. Sequencer: NextSeq 500. The raw public reads went through TCRdb reprocessing: fastp at Q25, MiXCR clone calling, in-frame beta chains kept. Records with the same CDR3 protein are collapsed into one entry carrying the most frequent genes and DNA. Present in this sample are approximately 680,000 distinct CDR3 sequences, over 25% of which were seen just once. The ten top clones hold 0.78% of the sample. Sequences were obtained from naive CD8+ T cells from blood, with Jurkat cell RNA spiked in. The cell subset or site label here, explained by the study, means: FACS-sorted CD8+CD4-CCR7+CD45RA+ naive T cells. All receptors derive from a human donor in good health. Some libraries in this study had Jurkat cell RNA spiked in.

Remarks on this clonotype: A much larger clone lies a single base off, so this may be a read error. V gene TRBV7-9 combines with J gene TRBJ2-3; D ambiguous. The CDR3 consists of 12 residues. Looked up from germline, CDR1 is SEHNR and CDR2 is FQNEAQ (reference sequence). The CDR3 nucleotides are TGTACCAGCAGCCCCGACATAGATACGCAGTATTTT. The encoded protein is CTSSPDIDTQYF.

The table lists this clonotype with many counts. V gene TRBV14 combines with J gene TRBJ2-1; TRBD1 aligns across 7 bases. Germline V gene sequence: CDR1 SGHDN, CDR2 FVKESK. The CDR3 is 16 residues long. V was clipped by 3 bases and J by 4 bases; unmatched bases: 9. CDR3 bases: TGTGCCAGCAGCCAGCCCACAGGGGCGAAGTACAATGAGCAGTTCTTC. Encoded protein: CASSQPTGAKYNEQFF.

The sample holds many counts of this clonotype. The V call is TRBV27, the J call TRBJ2-6; no clear D. The V gene's germline CDR1 is MNHEY and CDR2 SMNVEV (reference sequence). Trimming cost V 4 bases and J 0 bases, with 10 bases left between them. The CDR3 runs to 16 residues. CDR3 sequence reads: CASSSIGLSGANVLTF. The CDR3 DNA is TGTGCCAGCAGTTCCATCGGTCTCTCTGGGGCCAACGTCCTGACTTTC.

The V and J genes are TRBV6-5 and TRBJ1-6; a possible D gene is TRBD1 (5 bases). CDR3 size: 15 residues. V lost 6 bases and J lost 6, with 15 bases in between. Germline loops: CDR1 MNHEY, CDR2 SVGAGI. The CDR3 sequence: CASSLQGGPNSPLHF. The CDR3 DNA follows: TGTGCCAGCAGCCTTCAGGGTGGACCTAATTCACCCCTCCACTTT.

At least ten counts were recorded for this clonotype. The V gene is TRBV5-1, the J gene TRBJ2-2, with D possibly matching TRBD2 (6 bases). V dropped 3 bases and J dropped 0 bases, with 6 bases sitting between them. Germline CDR1 SGHRS, CDR2 YFSETQ. The CDR3 has 14 residues. CDR3 DNA sequence: TGCGCCAGCAGCTCGGGAGCGAACACCGGGGAGCTGTTTTTT. Its protein is CASSSGANTGELFF.

This clonotype was counted between two and nine times. The J gene is TRBJ1-1, the V gene TRBV19, with TRBD1 as a possible D gene (5 bases). This CDR3 has 17 amino acids. Germline V CDR1 and CDR2: LNHDA, SQIVND (reference sequence). Trimming pared 7 bases from V and 3 bases from J, leaving 24 bases between. The CDR3 region is CASKDRYPLRGYTEAFF. The CDR3 region has the DNA TGTGCCAGTAAGGACCGGTATCCCCTCCGGGGCTACACTGAAGCTTTCTTT.

There are many counts of this clonotype. The chain combines TRBV19 with TRBJ2-1; D not certain. Germline V gene data show CDR1 as LNHDA and CDR2 as SQIVND (reference sequence). V was shortened by 3 bases and J by 0 bases, with 9 bases between the two germline ends. The CDR3 loop spans 15 amino acids. The CDR3 loop is CASSIGQSSYNEQFF. CDR3 coding DNA: TGTGCCAGTAGTATCGGGCAGAGCTCCTACAATGAGCAGTTCTTC.

The chain uses TRBV10-3 and TRBJ1-2; 9 nucleotides line up with TRBD1. V lost 3 bases and J lost 1; bases outside the gene matches: 6. Germline V gene sequence: CDR1 ENHRY, CDR2 SYGVKD. The CDR3 has 16 residues. The CDR3 protein is CAISDGTGNLNYGYTF. The DNA for the CDR3 is TGTGCCATCAGTGACGGGACAGGGAATCTTAACTATGGCTACACCTTC.

Note on this clonotype: One base away lies a much larger clone, so this may be a sequencing read error. This chain links TRBV27 with TRBJ1-3; D is unresolved. The CDR3 contains 16 residues. Germline CDR1 and CDR2: MNHEY and SMNVEV (reference sequence). DNA of the CDR3: TGTGCCAGCAGTCCTATCCCCCCCGTTGATGGAAACACCATACATTTT. It translates to CASSPIPPVDGNTIHF.

This clonotype was detected many times. The chain links TRBV20-1 to TRBJ1-3; perhaps TRBD1 as D (5 bases). CDR1 and CDR2 from the germline V gene are DFQATT and SNEGSKA (reference sequence). The CDR3 length is 14 residues. V lost 0 bases, J lost 4 bases, and 10 bases lay in between. The CDR3 loop reads CSARDQGVGNTIYF. The CDR3 DNA sequence: TGCAGTGCTAGAGATCAGGGAGTGGGAAACACCATATATTTT.

This clonotype was observed at least ten times. J is TRBJ1-1 and V is TRBV20-1; D possibly corresponds to TRBD1 (6 bases). Germline V CDR1 and CDR2: DFQATT, SNEGSKA (reference sequence). V shed 0 bases and J shed 6 bases, with 17 bases lying between them. CDR3 size: 15 residues. Here the CDR3 DNA reads TGCAGTGCTAGAGATTTCAGGGGCCGAAGGGCTGAAGCTTTCTTT. Residues: CSARDFRGRRAEAFF.

In its sample, this clonotype was seen many times. The rearrangement uses TRBV7-7 and TRBJ2-5, with 10 bases identical to TRBD1. Trimming at V came to 3 bases and at J to 1 base, leaving 2 bases not matched to a gene. CDR1 and CDR2 (germline): SSHAT, FNYEAQ (reference sequence). This CDR3 spans 15 amino acids. CDR3 amino acids: CASSLTGGFQETQYF. Written as DNA, the CDR3 is TGTGCCAGCAGCTTGACAGGGGGCTTCCAAGAGACCCAGTACTTC.

The CDR3, as DNA: TGTGCCAGCAACACAGGGGACTATTCACCCCTCCACTTT. This encodes CASNTGDYSPLHF. The chain couples TRBV7-9 to TRBJ1-6; 7 bases match TRBD1. The V and J ends lost 7 bases and 8 bases, in that order; junction bases with no gene match: 5. The CDR3 is 13 amino acids. Germline CDR1 is SEHNR and CDR2 is FQNEAQ (reference sequence).

V is TRBV19 and J is TRBJ2-1; perhaps D is TRBD1 or TRBD2 (5 bases each). Trimming left V 11 bases short and J 0 bases short, with 8 bases between. Germline values: CDR1 LNHDA, CDR2 SQIVND (reference sequence). The CDR3 has 12 amino acids. The CDR3 loop is CAVGRSYNEQFF. In DNA, the CDR3 is TGTGCCGTGGGACGCTCCTACAATGAGCAGTTCTTC. The whole variable domain, remainder taken from reference TRBV19 and TRBJ2-1, is DGGITQSPKYLFRKEGQNVTLSCEQNLNHDAMYWYRQDPGQGLRLIYYSQIVNDFQKGDIAEGYSVSREKKESFPLTVTSAQKNPTAFYLCAVGRSYNEQFFGPGTRLTVL.

This clonotype was recorded many times. The CDR3 DNA reads TGTGCCAGCAGCCAAGTAAGGGGGAACGAGCAGTACTTC. This encodes CASSQVRGNEQYF. This chain connects TRBV3-1 to TRBJ2-7; possibly TRBD1 for D (6 bases). With 1 base removed from V and 5 bases from J, the gap between germline ends came to 9 bases. CDR3 size: 13 residues. CDR1 and CDR2 from the germline V gene are LGHDT and YNNKEL (reference sequence).

This clonotype showed up many times. The J gene is TRBJ2-1, the V gene TRBV25-1; 7 bases match TRBD2. This CDR3 spans 17 amino acids. Trimming removed 3 bases from V and 1 base from J; junction bases left unmatched: 9. Germline CDR1 is MGHDK and CDR2 is SYGVNS. Written as DNA, the CDR3 is TGTGCCAGCAGTGAGGGGGTGGGACTATCGTCCTACAATGAGCAGTTCTTC. Translated: CASSEGVGLSSYNEQFF.

A word on this clonotype: This sequence may be a read error, since a much larger clone differs from it by one base. The rearrangement links TRBV4-1 to TRBJ2-1; 8 bases align to TRBD1. CDR3 length equals 16 residues. The V gene's germline CDR1 is MGHRA and CDR2 YSYEKL. The CDR3 DNA reads TGCGCCAGCAGCCAAGAGACAGGGGTGATGATCGATGAGCAGCTCTTC. As protein: CASSQETGVMIDEQLF.

A note on this clonotype: This may be a read error, as it is one base from a much larger clone. The chain has TRBV4-3 and TRBJ2-3, with a tentative D call TRBD1 (6 bases). Trimming removed 1 base at V and 4 bases at J, with 18 bases between. Germline-derived CDR1 and CDR2 are LGHNA and YSLEER. The CDR3 consists of 17 residues. CDR3 in amino acids: CASSQVSRGLGSDTQYF. The CDR3 bases are TGCGCCAGCAGCCAAGTTTCCAGGGGCCTAGGCTCAGATACGCAGTATTTT.

Ten or more counts support this clonotype. V gene TRBV12-3 or TRBV12-4 combines with J gene TRBJ2-3; 11 bases map to TRBD2. The V segment lost 5 bases and the J segment 4 bases; nucleotides outside the gene matches: 8. The CDR3 totals 16 residues. The DNA for the CDR3 is TGTGCCAGCAGTGCCCTGACTAGCGGGGAACCAGATACGCAGTATTTT. It codes for CASSALTSGEPDTQYF.

Ten or more counts support this clonotype. This chain links TRBV29-1 with TRBJ2-3; 9 bases agree with TRBD2. The CDR3 length is 14 residues. Trimming at V came to 3 bases and at J to 2 bases, leaving 3 bases not matched to a gene. Germline CDR1 and CDR2: SQVTM and ANQGSEA. Here the CDR3 reads CSVDPSGATDTQYF. The CDR3 nucleotides read TGCAGCGTTGATCCTAGCGGGGCCACAGATACGCAGTATTTT.

This clonotype has just a few counts. The chain's CDR3 is CASSLRGWTDYEQYF. The CDR3, as DNA: TGTGCCAGCAGTTTAAGGGGTTGGACGGACTACGAGCAGTACTTC. V and J are TRBV28 and TRBJ2-7; D may be TRBD1 (5 bases). V lost 2 bases and J lost 3, with 14 bases in between. The V gene's germline CDR1 is MDHEN and CDR2 SYDVKM. The CDR3 runs to 15 residues.

This clonotype was detected only a few times. The chain combines TRBV7-9 with TRBJ2-7; TRBD1 agrees at 11 bases. The CDR3 loop spans 15 amino acids. Germline V gives CDR1 SEHNR, CDR2 FQNEAQ (reference sequence). J was trimmed by 6 bases and V by 5 bases; bases with no gene match: 9. Written as DNA, the CDR3 is TGTGCCAGCAGCGCCGGACAGGGGGCGCGTCTCGAGCAGTACTTC. This codes for CASSAGQGARLEQYF. The full variable domain, completed using reference TRBV7-9 and TRBJ2-7, is DTGVSQNPRHKITKRGQNVTFRCDPISEHNRLYWYRQTLGQGPEFLTYFQNEAQLEKSRLLSDRFSAERPKGSFSTLEIQRTEQGDSAMYLCASSAGQGARLEQYFGPGTRLTVT.

The chain couples TRBV7-2 to TRBJ1-1, with 7 bases that match TRBD1. V lost 2 bases and J lost 1; bases outside the gene matches: 7. The CDR3 length is 16 residues. Germline V gene lookup returns CDR1 SGHTA and CDR2 FQGNSA. In DNA, the CDR3 is TGTGCCAGCAGCTTAAGACAGGGCTGGAGGAACACTGAAGCTTTCTTT. Its protein product is CASSLRQGWRNTEAFF. Drawing the rest from reference TRBV7-2 and TRBJ1-1, the complete variable domain is GAGVSQSPSNKVTEKGKDVELRCDPISGHTALYWYRQSLGQGLEFLIYFQGNSAPDKSGLPSDRFSAERTGGSVSTLTIQRTQQEDSAVYLCASSLRQGWRNTEAFFGQGTRLTVV.